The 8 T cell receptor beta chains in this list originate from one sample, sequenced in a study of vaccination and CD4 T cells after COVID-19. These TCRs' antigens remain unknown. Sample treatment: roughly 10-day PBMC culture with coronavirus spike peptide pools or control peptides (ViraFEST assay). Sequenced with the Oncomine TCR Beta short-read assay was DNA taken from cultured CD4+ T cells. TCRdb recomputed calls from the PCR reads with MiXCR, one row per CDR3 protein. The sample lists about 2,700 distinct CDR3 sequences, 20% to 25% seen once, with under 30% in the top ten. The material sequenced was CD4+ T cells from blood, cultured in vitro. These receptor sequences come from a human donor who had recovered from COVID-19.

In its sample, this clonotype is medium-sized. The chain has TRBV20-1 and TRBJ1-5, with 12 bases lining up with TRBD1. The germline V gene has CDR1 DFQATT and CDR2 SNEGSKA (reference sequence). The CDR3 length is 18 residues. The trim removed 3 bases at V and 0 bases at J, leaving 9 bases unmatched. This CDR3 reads CSASKPGQGAGSNQPQHF. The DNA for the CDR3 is TGCAGTGCTAGTAAACCGGGACAGGGGGCAGGTAGCAATCAGCCCCAGCATTTT.

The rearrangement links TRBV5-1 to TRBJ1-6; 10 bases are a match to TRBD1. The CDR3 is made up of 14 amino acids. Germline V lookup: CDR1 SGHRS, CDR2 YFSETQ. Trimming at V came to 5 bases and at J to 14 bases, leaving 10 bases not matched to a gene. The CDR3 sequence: CASSPGTGDLALHF. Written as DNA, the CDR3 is TGCGCCAGCAGTCCGGGGACAGGGGATTTGGCCCTCCACTTT.

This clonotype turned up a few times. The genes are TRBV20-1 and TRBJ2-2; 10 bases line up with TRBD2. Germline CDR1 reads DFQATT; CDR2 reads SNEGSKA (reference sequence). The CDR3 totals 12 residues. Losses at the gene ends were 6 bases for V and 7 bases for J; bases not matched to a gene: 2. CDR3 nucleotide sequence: TGCAGTGCGGGACTAGCGCACGGGGAGCTGTTTTTT. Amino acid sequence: CSAGLAHGELFF.

For the CDR3, the DNA is TGCGCCAGTTCTTCCACAGGGTTAGGGAGCACTGAAGCTTTCTTT. This translates into CASSSTGLGSTEAFF. V and J are TRBV5-1 and TRBJ1-1; D perhaps matches TRBD1 (6 bases). Deletions cut 8 bases from V and 4 bases from J, with 21 bases between. The CDR3 contains 15 residues. CDR1 is SGHRS and CDR2 is YFSETQ in the germline V gene.

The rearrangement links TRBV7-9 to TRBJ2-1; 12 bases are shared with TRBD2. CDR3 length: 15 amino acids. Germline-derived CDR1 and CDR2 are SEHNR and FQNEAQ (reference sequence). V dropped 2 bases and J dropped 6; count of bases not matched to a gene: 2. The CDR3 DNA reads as TGTGCCAGCAGCTTACTAGCGGGGGGGCGCAATGAGCAGTTCTTC. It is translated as CASSLLAGGRNEQFF.

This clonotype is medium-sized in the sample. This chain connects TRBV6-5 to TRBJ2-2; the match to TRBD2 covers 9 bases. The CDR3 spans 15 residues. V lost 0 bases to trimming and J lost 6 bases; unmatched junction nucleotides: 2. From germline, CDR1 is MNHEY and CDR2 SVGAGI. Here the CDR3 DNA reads TGTGCCAGCAGTTACTCGAGCGGGAGGTCCGGGGAGCTGTTTTTT. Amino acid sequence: CASSYSSGRSGELFF.

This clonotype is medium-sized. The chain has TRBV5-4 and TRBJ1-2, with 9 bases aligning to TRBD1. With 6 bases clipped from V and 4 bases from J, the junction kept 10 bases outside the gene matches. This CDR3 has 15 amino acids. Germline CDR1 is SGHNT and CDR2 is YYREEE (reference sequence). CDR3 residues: CASTPGQGIFYGYTF. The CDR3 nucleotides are TGTGCCAGCACACCGGGACAGGGCATTTTCTATGGCTACACCTTC.

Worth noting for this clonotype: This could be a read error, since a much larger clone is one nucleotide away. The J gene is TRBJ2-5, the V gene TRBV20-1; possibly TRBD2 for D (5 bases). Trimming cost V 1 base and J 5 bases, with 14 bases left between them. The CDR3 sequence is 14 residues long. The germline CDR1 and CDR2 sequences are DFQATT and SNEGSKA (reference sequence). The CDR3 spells CSARAPRGGETQYF. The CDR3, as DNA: TGCAGTGCTAGAGCCCCACGGGGTGGGGAGACCCAGTACTTC.